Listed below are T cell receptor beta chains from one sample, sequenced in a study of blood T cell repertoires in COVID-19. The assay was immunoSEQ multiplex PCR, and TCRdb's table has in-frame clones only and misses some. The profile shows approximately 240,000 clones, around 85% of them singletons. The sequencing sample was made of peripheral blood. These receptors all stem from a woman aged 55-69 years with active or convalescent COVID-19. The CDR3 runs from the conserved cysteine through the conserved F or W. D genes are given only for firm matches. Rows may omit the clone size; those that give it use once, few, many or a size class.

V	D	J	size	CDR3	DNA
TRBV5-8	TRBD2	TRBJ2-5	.	CASSFSGGIVETQYF	TGTGCCAGCAGCTTTAGCGGGGGGATCGTGGAGACCCAGTACTTC
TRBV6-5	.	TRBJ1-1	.	CASSRGGTEAFF	TGTGCCAGCAGCAGGGGAGGGACTGAAGCTTTCTTT
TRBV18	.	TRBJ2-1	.	CASSREQGGPYNEQFF	TGTGCCAGCTCACGGGAGCAAGGAGGGCCTTACAATGAGCAGTTCTTC
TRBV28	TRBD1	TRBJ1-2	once	CASRQPGQLYGYTF	TGTGCCAGCAGGCAACCGGGACAGCTCTATGGCTACACCTTC
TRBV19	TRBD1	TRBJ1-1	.	CASTLTGGRTEAFF	TGTGCCAGTACCCTGACAGGGGGGAGGACTGAAGCTTTCTTT
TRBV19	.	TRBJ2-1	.	CASSGGGKSGEQFF	TGTGCCAGTAGTGGGGGAGGAAAATCGGGTGAGCAGTTCTTC
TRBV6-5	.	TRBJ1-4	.	CASQTGIGEKLFF	TGTGCCAGCCAAACAGGGATTGGGGAAAAACTGTTTTTT
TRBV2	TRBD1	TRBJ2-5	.	CASSDLVQGSAQYF	TGTGCCAGCAGTGACCTTGTACAGGGGTCGGCCCAGTACTTC
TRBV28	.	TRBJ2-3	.	CASLRAGNQIESDTQYF	TGTGCCAGCCTTAGGGCCGGGAACCAAATAGAATCAGATACGCAGTATTTT
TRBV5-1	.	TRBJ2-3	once	CASSLLVRGPDTQYF	TGCGCCAGCAGCTTGTTGGTCAGGGGACCAGATACGCAGTATTTT
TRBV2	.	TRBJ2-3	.	CASSGRGETDTQYF	TGTGCCAGCAGTGGGCGCGGGGAGACAGATACGCAGTATTTT
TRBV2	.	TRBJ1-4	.	CASSGLLTGAATNEKLFF	TGTGCCAGCAGTGGCCTATTGACAGGAGCCGCAACTAATGAAAAACTGTTTTTT
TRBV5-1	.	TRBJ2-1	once	CASSSGDVGVNNEQFF	TGCGCCAGCAGCTCGGGGGACGTCGGTGTAAACAATGAGCAGTTCTTC
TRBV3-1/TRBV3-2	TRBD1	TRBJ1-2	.	CASSQDWAGGRGNYGYTF	TGTGCCAGCAGCCAAGACTGGGCAGGGGGCCGAGGAAACTATGGCTACACCTTC
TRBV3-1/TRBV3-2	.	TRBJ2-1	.	CASSPAKAGHEQFF	TGTGCCAGCAGCCCAGCAAAAGCGGGCCATGAGCAGTTCTTC
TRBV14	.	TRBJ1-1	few	CASSPGGFLLNTEAFF	TGTGCCAGCAGCCCCGGGGGATTTCTATTGAACACTGAAGCTTTCTTT
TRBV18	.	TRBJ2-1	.	CASSPASRDVYNEQFF	TGTGCCAGCTCACCAGCCTCTAGAGATGTCTACAATGAGCAGTTCTTC
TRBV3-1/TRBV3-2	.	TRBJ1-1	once	CASSFGGGAGTEAFF	TGTGCCAGCAGCTTCGGAGGGGGGGCTGGCACTGAAGCTTTCTTT
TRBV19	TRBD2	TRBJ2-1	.	CASSITSGRSYNEQFF	TGTGCCAGTAGTATAACTAGCGGGAGATCCTACAATGAGCAGTTCTTC
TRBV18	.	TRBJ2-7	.	CASSPGLGWAGKYF	TGTGCCAGCTCACCAGGACTGGGGTGGGCGGGGAAGTACTTC
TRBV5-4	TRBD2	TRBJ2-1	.	CASSLEVAGGRNEQFF	TGTGCCAGCAGCTTGGAGGTAGCGGGGGGGCGGAATGAGCAGTTCTTC
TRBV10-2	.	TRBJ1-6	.	CASTLSLAANNSPLHF	TGCGCCAGCACACTATCCCTGGCAGCAAATAATTCACCCCTCCACTTT
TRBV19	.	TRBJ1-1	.	CASGPGPSRASTEAFF	TGTGCCAGTGGCCCTGGCCCTAGCCGGGCGAGCACTGAAGCTTTCTTT
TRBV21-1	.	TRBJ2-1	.	CASSKAFGGNKLAGAGNEQFF	TGTGCCAGCAGCAAAGCGTTCGGGGGCAATAAACTAGCGGGAGCTGGCAATGAGCAGTTCTTC
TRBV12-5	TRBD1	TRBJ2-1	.	CASGPGTGANEQFF	TGTGCTAGTGGGCCCGGGACAGGGGCCAATGAGCAGTTCTTC
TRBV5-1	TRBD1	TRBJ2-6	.	CASSGPDRGARGANVLTF	TGCGCCAGCAGCGGCCCGGACAGGGGCGCACGTGGGGCCAACGTCCTGACTTTC
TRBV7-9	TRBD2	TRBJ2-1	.	CASSLATSGGAGEQFF	TGTGCCAGCAGCTTGGCGACTAGCGGGGGGGCTGGTGAGCAGTTCTTC
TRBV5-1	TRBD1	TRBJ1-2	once	CASGTGTSGYYGYTF	TGCGCCAGCGGGACAGGGACTTCGGGATACTATGGCTACACCTTC
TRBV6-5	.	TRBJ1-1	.	CASRREFMNTEAFF	TGTGCCAGCAGGAGAGAGTTCATGAACACTGAAGCTTTCTTT
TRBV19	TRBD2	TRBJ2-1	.	CASSIFEGAGVNEQFF	TGTGCCAGTAGTATATTTGAAGGGGCGGGGGTCAATGAGCAGTTCTTC
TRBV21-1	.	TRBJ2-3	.	CASSKEDRVPDSTDTQYF	TGTGCCAGCAGCAAAGAGGACAGGGTCCCCGATAGCACAGATACGCAGTATTTT
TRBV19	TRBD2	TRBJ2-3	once	CASSIDRLGREPADTQYF	TGTGCCAGTAGTATAGATCGCCTGGGGCGGGAGCCGGCAGATACGCAGTATTTT
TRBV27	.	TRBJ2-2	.	CASSSYSKSGELFF	TGTGCCAGCAGTTCTTACAGCAAGTCAGGGGAGCTGTTTTTT
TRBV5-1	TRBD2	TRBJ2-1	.	CASSPLGLASNEQFF	TGCGCCAGCAGCCCCCTGGGACTAGCTTCCAATGAGCAGTTCTTC